The 32 T cell receptor beta chains below come from one sample, sequenced in a study of shared clonotypes between healthy human individuals. Only in-frame clones appear in the TCRdb table, and some are missing; sequencing was by immunoSEQ multiplex PCR. The data hold about 2.2 million clones, with approximately 94% observed a single time. CD45RO negativity and positive selection for CCR7 defined naive CD8 cells, a population that excluded terminally differentiated effector memory CD45RA+ cells. Sequencing was carried out using naive CD8+ T cells from PBMCs. These receptors were taken from a man younger than 30 in good health. Some clones in this sample may be carry-over from other donors' samples.

The V call is TRBV27, the J call TRBJ2-3, with TRBD2 matching over 8 bases. Germline V gene data show CDR1 as MNHEY and CDR2 as SMNVEV (reference sequence). This CDR3 has 16 residues. V was clipped by 4 bases and J by 2 bases; unmatched bases: 8. The CDR3, as DNA: TGTGCCAGCAGTTCCTCAGCGGGAGAGCACACAGATACGCAGTATTTT. Amino acid sequence: CASSSSAGEHTDTQYF.

The chain combines TRBV7-9 with TRBJ2-7, with 10 bases lining up with TRBD2. The germline V gene encodes CDR1 SEHNR and CDR2 FQNEAQ (reference sequence). The J segment lost 1 base and the V segment lost 5 bases, leaving 5 bases of the junction unmatched. The CDR3 is 15 residues long. The CDR3 DNA is TGTGCCAGCAGCCACAATAGCGGGAGGTCCTACGAGCAGTACTTC. It yields the protein CASSHNSGRSYEQYF. The full variable domain, rest sourced from reference TRBV7-9 and TRBJ2-7, is DTGVSQNPRHKITKRGQNVTFRCDPISEHNRLYWYRQTLGQGPEFLTYFQNEAQLEKSRLLSDRFSAERPKGSFSTLEIQRTEQGDSAMYLCASSHNSGRSYEQYFGPGTRLTVT.

The count of this clone is one. This sequence joins TRBV27 and TRBJ1-4; 10 bases match TRBD1. The CDR3 has 15 amino acids. The germline CDR1 and CDR2 sequences are MNHEY and SMNVEV (reference sequence). V lost 6 bases and J lost 7; bases outside the gene matches: 8. The CDR3 sequence: CASRDRGGIGEKLFF. CDR3 DNA: TGTGCCAGCAGGGACAGGGGGGGTATTGGTGAAAAACTGTTTTTT.

A word on this clone: The sample contains more than one DNA sequence encoding this CDR3. The V call is TRBV7-9, the J call TRBJ2-1; 10 bases map to TRBD2. The germline V gene encodes CDR1 SEHNR and CDR2 FQNEAQ (reference sequence). V was pared by 3 bases and J by 1 base, with 3 bases of the junction left unmatched. The CDR3 spans 16 residues. The CDR3 region has the DNA TGTGCCAGCAGCTTCCCTAGCGGGAGTTCCTACAATGAGCAGTTCTTC. It is translated as CASSFPSGSSYNEQFF.

This chain uses TRBV5-4 with TRBJ2-1, with 9 bases that match TRBD1. The CDR3 runs to 15 residues. Trimming at V came to 4 bases and at J to 8 bases, leaving 10 bases not matched to a gene. The germline V gene has CDR1 SGHNT and CDR2 YYREEE (reference sequence). The CDR3 nucleotides read TGTGCCAGCAGCGAGGGACAGGGAGGGAGGGATGAGCAGTTCTTC. It yields the protein CASSEGQGGRDEQFF.

A single count supports this clone. The rearrangement links TRBV4-1 to TRBJ2-5; TRBD1 or TRBD2 may be the D gene (6 bases each). The J call is uncertain, as TRBJ2-7 better fits the DNA end. This CDR3 comprises 15 residues. Germline V CDR1 and CDR2: MGHRA, YSYEKL. As DNA, the CDR3 is TGCGCCAGCAGCCAAGTCGTACAGGGACTGGTCGAGCAGTACTTC. It translates to CASSQVVQGLVEQYF.

This chain connects TRBV27 to TRBJ1-3, with 9 bases that match TRBD1. Germline values: CDR1 MNHEY, CDR2 SMNVEV (reference sequence). The J segment lost 3 bases and the V segment lost 7 bases, leaving 16 bases of the junction unmatched. The CDR3 is made up of 18 amino acids. The CDR3 DNA reads TGTGCCAGCACGCCTCCCTCCGGGACAGGGTCTAGTGGAAACACCATATATTTT. This sequence encodes CASTPPSGTGSSGNTIYF.

The chain carries TRBV19 and TRBJ1-4; D perhaps matches TRBD1 (5 bases). Trimming stripped 8 bases from V and 8 bases from J, with 21 bases between. The CDR3 is 15 residues long. Germline loops: CDR1 LNHDA, CDR2 SQIVND (reference sequence). This chain's CDR3 is CASSMRPRQQEKLFF. The DNA of the CDR3 is TGTGCCAGTTCTATGCGGCCGAGACAGCAGGAAAAACTGTTTTTT. The whole variable domain, filled in from reference TRBV19 and TRBJ1-4, reads DGGITQSPKYLFRKEGQNVTLSCEQNLNHDAMYWYRQDPGQGLRLIYYSQIVNDFQKGDIAEGYSVSREKKESFPLTVTSAQKNPTAFYLCASSMRPRQQEKLFFGSGTQLSVL.

The chain is built from TRBV2 and TRBJ2-7; D remains unclear. Germline CDR1 and CDR2: SNHLY and FYNNEI. V was trimmed by 7 bases and J by 2 bases, leaving 15 bases between them. The CDR3 runs 14 residues. CDR3 in DNA: TGTGCCAGCATGGACGGAAGGATGGCCTACGAGCAGTACTTC. This sequence encodes CASMDGRMAYEQYF.

This sequence joins TRBV7-8 and TRBJ2-5; tentative D call: TRBD2 (5 bases). Germline V gene sequence: CDR1 SGHVS, CDR2 FQNEAQ. The CDR3 runs to 17 residues. Trimming cost V 5 bases and J 3 bases, with 22 bases left between them. The CDR3 nucleotides are TGTGCCAGCAGCCCTCACCCCGGGGTAATTTCCAAAGAGACCCAGTACTTC. Translated, it gives CASSPHPGVISKETQYF.

The chain links TRBV10-1 to TRBJ1-1; weak D call: TRBD1 (5 bases). The germline V gene encodes CDR1 WNHNN and CDR2 SYGVQD (reference sequence). V shed 3 bases and J shed 6 bases, with 11 bases lying between them. The CDR3 loop spans 13 amino acids. This CDR3 reads CASSDSGTPEAFF. Here the CDR3 DNA reads TGCGCCAGCAGTGACAGTGGGACCCCTGAAGCTTTCTTT.

The gene calls are TRBV2 and TRBJ2-1; the match to TRBD2 covers 8 bases. The ends lost 6 bases at V and 0 bases at J; junction bases unmatched: 4. The CDR3 totals 15 residues. Germline V lookup: CDR1 SNHLY, CDR2 FYNNEI. CDR3 bases: TGTGCCAGCAGGTGGACTAGCAACTCCTACAATGAGCAGTTCTTC. This codes for CASRWTSNSYNEQFF.

The chain is built from TRBV28 and TRBJ2-7; the match to TRBD2 covers 9 bases. The V segment lost 2 bases and the J segment 3 bases; nucleotides outside the gene matches: 14. Germline CDR1 and CDR2: MDHEN and SYDVKM. The CDR3 is made up of 18 amino acids. This CDR3 is CASSLKRGASGRLYEQYF. The DNA for the CDR3 is TGTGCCAGCAGTTTAAAAAGGGGGGCCAGCGGGAGGCTCTACGAGCAGTACTTC.

This sequence joins TRBV19 and TRBJ2-1; weak D call: TRBD2 (5 bases). CDR1 is LNHDA and CDR2 is SQIVND in the germline V gene (reference sequence). Trimming stripped 10 bases from V and 9 bases from J, with 49 bases between. The CDR3 runs to 23 residues. CDR3 residues: CAINISWTPLAGTSPPAQSEQFF. CDR3 nucleotide sequence: TGTGCCATCAACATATCCTGGACCCCGTTGGCGGGTACCTCCCCCCCGGCCCAGAGTGAGCAGTTCTTC.

Regarding this clone: The identical CDR3 is also encoded by other nucleotide sequences in the sample. The J gene is TRBJ2-1, the V gene TRBV2; D might be TRBD2 (7 bases). Trimming shortened V by 1 base and J by 7 bases, and 11 bases separated the two germline ends. CDR3 length: 14 residues. Germline V lookup: CDR1 SNHLY, CDR2 FYNNEI. CDR3 sequence: CASSEGRGGNEQFF. CDR3 sequence (DNA): TGTGCCAGCAGTGAAGGCAGGGGAGGGAATGAGCAGTTCTTC.

The gene calls are TRBV7-2 and TRBJ2-1; D tentatively fits TRBD1 or TRBD2 (5 bases each). Trimming removed 4 bases from V and 4 bases from J, with 14 bases in between. This CDR3 spans 15 amino acids. Germline CDR1 reads SGHTA; CDR2 reads FQGNSA. The CDR3 region is CASSSGPGSYNEQFF. The CDR3 DNA sequence: TGTGCCAGCAGCTCCGGTCCAGGGAGTTACAATGAGCAGTTCTTC. Supplemented by reference TRBV7-2 and TRBJ2-1, the full variable domain reads GAGVSQSPSNKVTEKGKDVELRCDPISGHTALYWYRQSLGQGLEFLIYFQGNSAPDKSGLPSDRFSAERTGGSVSTLTIQRTQQEDSAVYLCASSSGPGSYNEQFFGPGTRLTVL.

The chain combines TRBV5-4 with TRBJ1-3; no firm D call. Germline assignment: CDR1 SGHNT and CDR2 YYREEE (reference sequence). The CDR3 is 12 residues long. The V end lost 2 bases, the J end lost 3 bases, and 3 bases lay between the germline ends. CDR3 in amino acids: CASSFYGNTIYF. DNA of the CDR3: TGTGCCAGCAGCTTTTATGGAAACACCATATATTTT.

V gene TRBV11-2 combines with J gene TRBJ2-1; the match to TRBD2 covers 8 bases. The CDR3 is 17 residues long. Germline assignment: CDR1 SGHAT and CDR2 FQNNGV. Trimming removed 3 bases from V and 7 bases from J; junction bases left unmatched: 14. The CDR3 nucleotides read TGTGCCAGCAGCTTCCTCCCCCGGGAGGGGAAACGGAATGAGCAGTTCTTC. Translated: CASSFLPREGKRNEQFF.

The chain employs TRBV29-1 and TRBJ2-1, with D unresolved. The CDR3 loop spans 11 amino acids. V lost 1 base, J lost 8 bases, and 6 bases lay in between. Germline CDR1 is SQVTM and CDR2 is ANQGSEA. The CDR3 bases are TGCAGCGTTGAAGCCCCTTATGAGCAGTTCTTC. It specifies CSVEAPYEQFF.

The chain joins TRBV10-2 to TRBJ1-1; D is unclear. Deletions cut 2 bases from V and 5 bases from J, with 9 bases between. Germline V lookup: CDR1 WSHSY, CDR2 SAAADI. The CDR3 is made up of 13 amino acids. CDR3 region: CASSEIARTEAFF. The CDR3 DNA is TGCGCCAGCAGTGAGATAGCAAGGACTGAAGCTTTCTTT.

The chain joins TRBV6-6 to TRBJ1-1, with unresolved D. The CDR3 loop spans 15 amino acids. Germline values: CDR1 MNHNY, CDR2 SVGAGI (reference sequence). V lost 2 bases, J lost 4 bases, and 14 bases lay in between. The CDR3 loop is CASSYLNGEGTEAFF. Here the CDR3 DNA reads TGTGCCAGCAGTTACCTGAACGGAGAGGGCACTGAAGCTTTCTTT.

A remark on this clone: This specimen includes other DNA sequences encoding the same CDR3. The chain carries TRBV9 and TRBJ2-5; D is uncertain. Germline CDR1 and CDR2: SGDLS and YYNGEE. The ends were cut back, 0 bases at V and 0 bases at J, with 6 bases in the middle. This CDR3 is built from 14 residues. CDR3 nucleotide sequence: TGTGCCAGCAGCGTAGGGGCAGACCAAGAGACCCAGTACTTC. It is translated as CASSVGADQETQYF.

V and J are TRBV4-1 and TRBJ1-4, with D possibly TRBD1 on 5 matching bases. CDR1 MGHRA and CDR2 YSYEKL come from the germline V gene. The germline V and J ends were trimmed by 4 bases and 1 base, with 10 bases remaining between them. This CDR3 is built from 15 residues. CDR3 in amino acids: CASSLPGITNEKLFF. CDR3 nucleotide sequence: TGCGCCAGCAGCCTACCAGGGATAACTAATGAAAAACTGTTTTTT.

V and J are TRBV9 and TRBJ2-1, with 7 bases that match TRBD2. The CDR3 runs to 19 residues. Germline assignment: CDR1 SGDLS and CDR2 YYNGEE. With 0 bases clipped from V and 3 bases from J, the junction kept 15 bases outside the gene matches. The CDR3 DNA reads TGTGCCAGCAGCGTAGAAGACCCAGCGGGAACGGAGTACTACAATGAGCAGTTCTTC. Protein product: CASSVEDPAGTEYYNEQFF. The whole variable domain, remainder taken from reference TRBV9 and TRBJ2-1, is DSGVTQTPKHLITATGQRVTLRCSPRSGDLSVYWYQQSLDQGLQFLIQYYNGEERAKGNILERFSAQQFPDLHSELNLSSLELGDSALYFCASSVEDPAGTEYYNEQFFGPGTRLTVL.

J is TRBJ1-1 and V is TRBV6-5, with D maybe TRBD1 (5 bases). There are 15 residues in the CDR3. Trimming cost V 2 bases and J 4 bases, with 14 bases left between them. Per the germline V gene, CDR1 is MNHEY and CDR2 is SVGAGI. CDR3 in DNA: TGTGCCAGCAGTTACAATGGGGCTGTCATCACTGAAGCTTTCTTT. Protein product: CASSYNGAVITEAFF.

About this clone itself: Within the sample, other DNA sequences also encode this same CDR3. DNA of the CDR3: TGTGCCAGCAGTTTCCGCGGCAGCAATCAGCCCCAGCATTTT. This gives the protein CASSFRGSNQPQHF. The J gene is TRBJ1-5, the V gene TRBV27; no definite D call. The CDR3 covers 14 residues. Between the trimmed V and J ends, which lost 3 bases and 1 base, there was a span of 7 bases. Looked up from germline, CDR1 is MNHEY and CDR2 is SMNVEV (reference sequence).

V is TRBV11-2 and J is TRBJ2-1; 8 bases line up with TRBD1. V dropped 7 bases and J dropped 0; count of bases not matched to a gene: 8. This CDR3 comprises 16 residues. Germline lookup yields CDR1 SGHAT and CDR2 FQNNGV. CDR3: CASTQGALSSYNEQFF. The CDR3 DNA reads TGTGCCAGCACCCAGGGGGCCCTTAGCTCCTACAATGAGCAGTTCTTC.

The chain combines TRBV7-9 with TRBJ2-4; no clear D gene. The V gene's germline CDR1 is SEHNR and CDR2 FQNEAQ (reference sequence). V was clipped by 0 bases and J by 7 bases, with 4 bases between them. The CDR3 totals 12 residues. The CDR3 DNA is TGTGCCAGCAGCTTAGCGGGTAACATTCAGTACTTC. Its protein is CASSLAGNIQYF.

The CDR3 sequence: CASRIGYGYTF. The CDR3 coding sequence is TGTGCCAGCAGGATTGGCTATGGCTACACCTTC. The rearrangement uses TRBV28 and TRBJ1-2; no reliable D call. The CDR3 runs 11 residues. Looked up from germline, CDR1 is MDHEN and CDR2 is SYDVKM. Trimming removed 6 bases at V and 4 bases at J, with 6 bases between.

The chain has TRBV5-4 and TRBJ2-1; D ambiguous. Between the trimmed V and J ends, which lost 2 bases and 5 bases, there was a span of 2 bases. Germline V gene data show CDR1 as SGHNT and CDR2 as YYREEE (reference sequence). The CDR3 runs to 11 residues. DNA of the CDR3: TGTGCCAGCAGCTTCGACAATGAGCAGTTCTTC. It encodes CASSFDNEQFF.

This chain connects TRBV19 to TRBJ1-1, with D uncertain. Germline V lookup: CDR1 LNHDA, CDR2 SQIVND (reference sequence). The CDR3 is 16 residues long. The V end lost 0 bases, the J end lost 5 bases, and 16 bases lay between the germline ends. The CDR3 DNA is TGTGCCAGTAGTATAGACCCGGGGTCGGGGAGGACTGAAGCTTTCTTT. It encodes CASSIDPGSGRTEAFF.

The chain links TRBV15 to TRBJ2-6; tentatively, D is TRBD1 (5 bases). The germline gives CDR1 LNHNV, CDR2 YYDKDF (reference sequence). This CDR3 has 19 amino acids. Trimming shortened V by 0 bases and J by 0 bases, and 15 bases separated the two germline ends. In nucleotides, the CDR3 is TGTGCCACCAGCAGAGATCCACGGGCAGGGCCCTCTGGGGCCAACGTCCTGACTTTC. Protein: CATSRDPRAGPSGANVLTF.